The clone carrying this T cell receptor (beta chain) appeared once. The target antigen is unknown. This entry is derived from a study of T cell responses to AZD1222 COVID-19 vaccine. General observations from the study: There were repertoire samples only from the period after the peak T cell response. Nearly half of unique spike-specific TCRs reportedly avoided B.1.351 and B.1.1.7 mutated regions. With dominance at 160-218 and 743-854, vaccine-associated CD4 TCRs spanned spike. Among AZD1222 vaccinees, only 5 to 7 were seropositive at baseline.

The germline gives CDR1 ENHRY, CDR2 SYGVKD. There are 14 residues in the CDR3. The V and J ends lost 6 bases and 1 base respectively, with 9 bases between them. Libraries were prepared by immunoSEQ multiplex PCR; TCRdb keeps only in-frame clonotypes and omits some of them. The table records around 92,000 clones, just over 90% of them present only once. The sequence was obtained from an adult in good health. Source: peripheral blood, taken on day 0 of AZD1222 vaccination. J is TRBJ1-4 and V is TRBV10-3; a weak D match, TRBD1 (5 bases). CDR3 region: CAIRETGTNEKLFF. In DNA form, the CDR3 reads TGTGCCATCAGGGAAACAGGAACTAATGAAAAACTGTTTTTT.